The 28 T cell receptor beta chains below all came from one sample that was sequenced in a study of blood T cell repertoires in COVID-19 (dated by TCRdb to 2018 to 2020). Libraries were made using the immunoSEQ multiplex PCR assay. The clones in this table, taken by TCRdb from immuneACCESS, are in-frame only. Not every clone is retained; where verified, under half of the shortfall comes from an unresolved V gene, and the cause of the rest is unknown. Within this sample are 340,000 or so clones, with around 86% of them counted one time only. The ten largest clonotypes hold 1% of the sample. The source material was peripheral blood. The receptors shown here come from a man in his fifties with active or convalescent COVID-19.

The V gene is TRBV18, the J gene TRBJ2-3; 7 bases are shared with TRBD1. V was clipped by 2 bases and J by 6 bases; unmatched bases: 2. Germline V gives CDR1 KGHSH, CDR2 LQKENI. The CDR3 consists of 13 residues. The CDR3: CASSPTGADTQYF. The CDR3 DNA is TGTGCCAGCTCACCAACAGGGGCGGATACGCAGTATTTT.

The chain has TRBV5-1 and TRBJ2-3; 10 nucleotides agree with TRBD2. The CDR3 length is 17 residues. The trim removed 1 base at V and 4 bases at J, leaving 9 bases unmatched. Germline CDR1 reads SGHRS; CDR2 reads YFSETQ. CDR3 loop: CASSLSASGSFADTQYF. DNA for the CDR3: TGCGCCAGCAGCTTGTCCGCTAGCGGGAGCTTTGCAGATACGCAGTATTTT.

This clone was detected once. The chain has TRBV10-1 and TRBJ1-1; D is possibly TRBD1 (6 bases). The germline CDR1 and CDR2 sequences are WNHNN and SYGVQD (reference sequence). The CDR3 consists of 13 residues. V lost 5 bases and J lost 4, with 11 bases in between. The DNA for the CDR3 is TGCGCCAGCAGTCCCAGGGGACCCACTGAAGCTTTCTTT. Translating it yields CASSPRGPTEAFF.

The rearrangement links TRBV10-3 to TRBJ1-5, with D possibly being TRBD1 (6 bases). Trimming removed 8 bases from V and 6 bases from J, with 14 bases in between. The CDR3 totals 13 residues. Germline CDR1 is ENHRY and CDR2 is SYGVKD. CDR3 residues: CAIGGGAGQPQHF. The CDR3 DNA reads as TGTGCCATCGGAGGGGGGGCGGGTCAGCCCCAGCATTTT.

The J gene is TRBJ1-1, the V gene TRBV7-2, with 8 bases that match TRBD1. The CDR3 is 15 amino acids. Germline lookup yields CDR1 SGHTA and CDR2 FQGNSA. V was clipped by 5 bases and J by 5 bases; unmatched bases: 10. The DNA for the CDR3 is TGTGCCAGCAGCCCCTCAACAGGGGGGGGTACTGAAGCTTTCTTT. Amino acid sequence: CASSPSTGGGTEAFF.

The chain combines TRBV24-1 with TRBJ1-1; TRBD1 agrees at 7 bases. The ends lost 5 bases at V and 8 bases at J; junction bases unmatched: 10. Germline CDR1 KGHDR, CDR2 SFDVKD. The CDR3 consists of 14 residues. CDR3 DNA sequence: TGTGCCACCAGTGGGGACAGCCCCCTCGGGGAAGCTTTCTTT. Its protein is CATSGDSPLGEAFF.

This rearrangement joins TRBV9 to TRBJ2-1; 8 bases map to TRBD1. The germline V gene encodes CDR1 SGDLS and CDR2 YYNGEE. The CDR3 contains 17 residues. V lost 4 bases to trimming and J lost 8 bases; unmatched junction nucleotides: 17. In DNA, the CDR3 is TGTGCCAGCAGCCCCCGGACAGGGACGAACGGATGGGATGAGCAGTTCTTC. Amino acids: CASSPRTGTNGWDEQFF.

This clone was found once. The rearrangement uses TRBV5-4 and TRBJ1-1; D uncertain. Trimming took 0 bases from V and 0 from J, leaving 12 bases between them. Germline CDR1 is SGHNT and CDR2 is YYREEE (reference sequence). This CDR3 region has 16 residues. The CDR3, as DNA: TGTGCCAGCAGCTTGGCCCAACAGATCATGAACACTGAAGCTTTCTTT. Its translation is CASSLAQQIMNTEAFF.

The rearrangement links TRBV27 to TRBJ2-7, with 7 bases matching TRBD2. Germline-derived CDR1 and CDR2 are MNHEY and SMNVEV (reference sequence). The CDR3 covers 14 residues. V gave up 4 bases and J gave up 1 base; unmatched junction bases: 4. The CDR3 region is CASSYWGGSYEQYF. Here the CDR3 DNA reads TGTGCCAGCAGTTACTGGGGGGGATCCTACGAGCAGTACTTC.

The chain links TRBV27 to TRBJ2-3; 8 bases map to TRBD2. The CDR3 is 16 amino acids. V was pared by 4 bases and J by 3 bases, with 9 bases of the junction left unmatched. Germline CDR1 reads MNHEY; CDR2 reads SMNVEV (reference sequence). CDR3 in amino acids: CASSSMGRGVTDTQYF. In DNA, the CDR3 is TGTGCCAGCAGTTCCATGGGGCGGGGGGTAACAGATACGCAGTATTTT.

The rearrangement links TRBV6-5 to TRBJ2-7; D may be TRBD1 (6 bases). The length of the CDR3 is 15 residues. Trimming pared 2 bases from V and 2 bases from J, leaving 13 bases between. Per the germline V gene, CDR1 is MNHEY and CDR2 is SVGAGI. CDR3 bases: TGTGCCAGCAGTTACCAGGGGAGTCAACCCTACGAGCAGTACTTC. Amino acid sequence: CASSYQGSQPYEQYF.

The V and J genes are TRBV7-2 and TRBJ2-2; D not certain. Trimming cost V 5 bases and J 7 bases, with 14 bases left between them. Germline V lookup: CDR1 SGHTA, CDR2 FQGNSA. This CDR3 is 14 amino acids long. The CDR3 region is CASSPYLLSGELFF. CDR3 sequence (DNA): TGTGCCAGCAGCCCGTATTTGCTGAGCGGGGAGCTGTTTTTT.

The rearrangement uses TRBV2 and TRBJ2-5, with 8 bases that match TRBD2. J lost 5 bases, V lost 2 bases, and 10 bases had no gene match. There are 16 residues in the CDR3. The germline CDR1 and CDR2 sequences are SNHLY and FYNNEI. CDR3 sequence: CASSEPGTRYRETQYF. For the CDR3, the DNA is TGTGCCAGCAGTGAACCCGGGACTAGGTATAGGGAGACCCAGTACTTC.

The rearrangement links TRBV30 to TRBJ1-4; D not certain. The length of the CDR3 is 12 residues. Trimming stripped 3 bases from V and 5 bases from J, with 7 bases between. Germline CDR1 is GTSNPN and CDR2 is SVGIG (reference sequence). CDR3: CAWSPINEKLFF. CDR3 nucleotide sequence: TGTGCCTGGAGCCCTATAAATGAAAAACTGTTTTTT.

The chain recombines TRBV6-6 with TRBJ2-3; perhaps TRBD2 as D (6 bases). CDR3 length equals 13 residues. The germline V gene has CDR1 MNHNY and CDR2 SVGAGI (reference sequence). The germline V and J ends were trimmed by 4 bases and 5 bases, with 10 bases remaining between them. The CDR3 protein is CASSFGTVDTQYF. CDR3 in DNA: TGTGCCAGCAGTTTCGGGACTGTAGATACGCAGTATTTT.

The CDR3 spells CASSQDQHRPPVPQHF. The CDR3 nucleotides read TGCGCCAGCAGCCAAGATCAGCACAGGCCTCCCGTCCCCCAGCATTTT. The genes are TRBV4-3 and TRBJ1-5, with D possibly matching TRBD1 (5 bases). The CDR3 covers 16 residues. Trimming removed 0 bases at V and 10 bases at J, with 19 bases between. Germline-derived CDR1 and CDR2 are LGHNA and YSLEER.

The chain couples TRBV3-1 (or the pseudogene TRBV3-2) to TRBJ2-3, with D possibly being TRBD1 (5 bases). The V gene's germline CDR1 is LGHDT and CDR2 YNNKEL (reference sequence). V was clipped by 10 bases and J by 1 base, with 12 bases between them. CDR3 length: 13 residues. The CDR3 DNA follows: TGTGCCACCAGGGTAGTGGGCACAGATACGCAGTATTTT. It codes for CATRVVGTDTQYF.

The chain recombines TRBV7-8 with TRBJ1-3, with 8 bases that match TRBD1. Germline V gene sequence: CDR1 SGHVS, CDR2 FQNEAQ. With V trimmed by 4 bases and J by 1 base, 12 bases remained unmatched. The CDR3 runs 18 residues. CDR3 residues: CASSWGTGGASSGNTIYF. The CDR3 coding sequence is TGTGCCAGCAGCTGGGGGACAGGTGGAGCGTCTTCTGGAAACACCATATATTTT.

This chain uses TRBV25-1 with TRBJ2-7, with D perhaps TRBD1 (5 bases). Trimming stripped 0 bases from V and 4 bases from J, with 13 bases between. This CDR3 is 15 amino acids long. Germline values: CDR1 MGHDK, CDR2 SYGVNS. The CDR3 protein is CASSEYTGLVYEQYF. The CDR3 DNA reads TGTGCCAGCAGTGAATATACAGGTCTGGTGTACGAGCAGTACTTC.

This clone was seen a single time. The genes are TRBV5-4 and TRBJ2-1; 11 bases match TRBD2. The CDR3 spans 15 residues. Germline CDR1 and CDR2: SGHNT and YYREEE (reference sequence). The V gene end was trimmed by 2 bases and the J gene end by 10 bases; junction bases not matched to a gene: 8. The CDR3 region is CASSLQLAGDREQFF. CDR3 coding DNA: TGTGCCAGCAGCTTACAACTAGCGGGAGATCGGGAGCAGTTCTTC. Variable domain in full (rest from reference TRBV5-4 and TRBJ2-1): ETGVTQSPTHLIKTRGQQVTLRCSSQSGHNTVSWYQQALGQGPQFIFQYYREEENGRGNFPPRFSGLQFPNYSSELNVNALELDDSALYLCASSLQLAGDREQFFGPGTRLTVL.

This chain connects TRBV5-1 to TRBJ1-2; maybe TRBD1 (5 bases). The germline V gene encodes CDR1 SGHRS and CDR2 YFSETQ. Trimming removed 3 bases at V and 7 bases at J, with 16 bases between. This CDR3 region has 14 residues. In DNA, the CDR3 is TGCGCCAGCAGCTCGGACGGGACTCTCAGTGGCTACACCTTC. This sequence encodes CASSSDGTLSGYTF.

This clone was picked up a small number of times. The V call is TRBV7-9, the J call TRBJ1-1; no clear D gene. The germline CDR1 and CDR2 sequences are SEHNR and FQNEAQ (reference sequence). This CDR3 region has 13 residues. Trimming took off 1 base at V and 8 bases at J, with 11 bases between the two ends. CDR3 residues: CASSLGPLPEAFF. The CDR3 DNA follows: TGTGCCAGCAGCTTAGGTCCTCTCCCGGAAGCTTTCTTT.

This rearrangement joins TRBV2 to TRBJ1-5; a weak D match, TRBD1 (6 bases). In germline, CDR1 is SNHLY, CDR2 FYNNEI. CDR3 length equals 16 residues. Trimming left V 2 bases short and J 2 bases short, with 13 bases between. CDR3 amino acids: CASSELRGEGNQPQHF. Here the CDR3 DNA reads TGTGCCAGCAGTGAACTCAGGGGTGAAGGCAATCAGCCCCAGCATTTT. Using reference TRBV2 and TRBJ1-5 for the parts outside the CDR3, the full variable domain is EPEVTQTPSHQVTQMGQEVILRCVPISNHLYFYWYRQILGQKVEFLVSFYNNEISEKSEIFDDQFSVERPDGSNFTLKIRSTKLEDSAMYFCASSELRGEGNQPQHFGDGTRLSIL.

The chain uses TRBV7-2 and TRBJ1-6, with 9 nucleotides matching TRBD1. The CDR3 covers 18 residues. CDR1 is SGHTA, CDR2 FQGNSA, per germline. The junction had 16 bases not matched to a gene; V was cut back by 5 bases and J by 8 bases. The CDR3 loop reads CASSVLRTGARHHSPLHF. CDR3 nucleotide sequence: TGTGCCAGCAGCGTGCTGCGGACAGGGGCACGTCATCATTCACCCCTCCACTTT.

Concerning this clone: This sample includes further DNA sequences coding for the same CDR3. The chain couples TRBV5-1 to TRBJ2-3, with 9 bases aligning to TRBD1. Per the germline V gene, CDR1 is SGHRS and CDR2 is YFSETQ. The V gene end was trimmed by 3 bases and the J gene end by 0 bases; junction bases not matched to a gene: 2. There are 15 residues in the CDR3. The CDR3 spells CASSSGTGSTDTQYF. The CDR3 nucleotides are TGCGCCAGCAGCTCCGGGACAGGGAGCACAGATACGCAGTATTTT.

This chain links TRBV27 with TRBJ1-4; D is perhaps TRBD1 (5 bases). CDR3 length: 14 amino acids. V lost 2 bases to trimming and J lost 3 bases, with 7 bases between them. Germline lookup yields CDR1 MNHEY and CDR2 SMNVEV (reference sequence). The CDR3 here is CASSLGGANEKLFF. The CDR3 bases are TGTGCCAGCAGTTTAGGGGGGGCTAATGAAAAACTGTTTTTT.

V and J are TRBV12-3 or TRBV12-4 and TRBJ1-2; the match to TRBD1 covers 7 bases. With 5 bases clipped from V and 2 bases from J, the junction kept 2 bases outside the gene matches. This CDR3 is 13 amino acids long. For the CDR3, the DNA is TGTGCCAGCAGTGACAGGGTGAACTATGGCTACACCTTC. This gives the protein CASSDRVNYGYTF.

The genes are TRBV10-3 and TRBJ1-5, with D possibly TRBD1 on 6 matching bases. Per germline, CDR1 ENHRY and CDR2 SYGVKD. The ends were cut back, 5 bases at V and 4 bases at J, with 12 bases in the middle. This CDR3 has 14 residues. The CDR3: CAISPGVENQPQHF. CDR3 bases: TGTGCCATCAGTCCAGGGGTTGAGAATCAGCCCCAGCATTTT.